Each of the 3 T cell receptor beta chains below was sequenced from the same sample in a study of CD4 T cells in relation to SARS-CoV-2 and coronaviruses. Their specific antigens are unknown. The table came from immunoSEQ multiplex PCR; TCRdb's copy has only in-frame clones and leaves some out. The table lists about 41,000 clones, roughly 85% of them singletons, with roughly 4.7% in the top ten. The sequenced sample was naive CD4+ T cells from PBMCs, cultured in vitro. The subset here: naive CD4+ T cells isolated by negative enrichment. The receptors were gathered from an adult with COVID-19.

This clone is a singleton in its sample. The DNA of the CDR3 is TGTGCCAGCAGCGCCCCGGGACAGGGGGCGATCAATGAGCAGTTCTTC. It translates to CASSAPGQGAINEQFF. The V gene is TRBV9, the J gene TRBJ2-1, with TRBD1 matching over 12 bases. This CDR3 is built from 16 residues. Germline lookup yields CDR1 SGDLS and CDR2 YYNGEE. The J segment lost 6 bases and the V segment lost 3 bases, leaving 7 bases of the junction unmatched.

The chain employs TRBV19 and TRBJ1-5, with TRBD1 identical over 8 bases. With 5 bases clipped from V and 14 bases from J, the junction kept 17 bases outside the gene matches. Germline CDR1 reads LNHDA; CDR2 reads SQIVND (reference sequence). The CDR3 contains 15 residues. The CDR3 sequence: CASSPVQGATPLKHF. The DNA of the CDR3 is TGTGCCAGTAGTCCGGTTCAGGGGGCTACACCCCTCAAGCATTTT.

This clone turned up a few times. The chain employs TRBV18 and TRBJ2-7; 7 bases match TRBD1. Unmatched junction bases numbered 9, after V lost 6 bases and J lost 7 bases. The CDR3 has 13 residues. Germline V CDR1 and CDR2: KGHSH, LQKENI. The CDR3 is CASSPDRVGEQYF. CDR3 DNA sequence: TGTGCCAGCTCGCCCGACAGGGTTGGGGAGCAGTACTTC.